The entry below gives a single T cell receptor (beta chain) sequence along with its context. Its antigen is not known. This sample is drawn from a study of graft-versus-host responses after intestinal transplantation. Study-wide points: The highest levels of circulating GvH clones went along with early declines in HvG clones after transplant. Detection of GvH clones occurred in recipient marrow, and some had their first appearance in ileum or blood.

Clones were sequenced by immunoSEQ multiplex PCR, and TCRdb holds only the in-frame ones, with some missing. Of about 120,000 clones listed, 90% were seen once; the top ten hold more than 0.15%. The sequencing used unstimulated CD4+ T cells sorted from spleen or lymph node cells, collected before intestinal transplant. The TCR comes from a human donor who received an intestinal transplant.

The CDR3 DNA reads TGTGCCAGCAGTGATCCCAGCGGGAGCTCCTACAATGAGCAGTTCTTC. It specifies CASSDPSGSSYNEQFF. The V and J genes are TRBV7-2 and TRBJ2-1; 8 bases align to TRBD2. The CDR3 has 16 residues. Germline V gene lookup returns CDR1 SGHTA and CDR2 FQGNSA. The ends lost 6 bases at V and 0 bases at J; junction bases unmatched: 7.